A single sample is the source of the 20 T cell receptor beta chains below, sequenced in a study of OX40 agonist ivuxolimab in advanced cancers. Receptor amplification or capture employed the immunoSEQ multiplex PCR assay. TCRdb limited this immuneACCESS table to in-frame rearrangements with V and J called. A share of clones is missing; checked studies link under half to unresolved V genes, and the rest is unexplained. The sample records approximately 92,000 clones, roughly 80% of which are singletons. The ten largest clones add up to less than 5.5% of the sample. The sample here was CD4+ or CD8+ T cells sorted from blood, taken in a trial of the OX40 agonist ivuxolimab. These receptors came from an adult with an advanced solid tumor such as melanoma, head and neck, liver or kidney cancer.

The V and J genes are TRBV6-1 and TRBJ2-7, with D tentatively TRBD2 (7 bases). The germline V gene has CDR1 MNHNS and CDR2 SASEGT. Trimming shortened V by 0 bases and J by 2 bases, and 11 bases separated the two germline ends. This CDR3 contains 15 residues. CDR3 in amino acids: CASSEAGGQAYEQYF. DNA for the CDR3: TGTGCCAGCAGTGAAGCGGGGGGGCAAGCCTACGAGCAGTACTTC.

The genes are TRBV7-9 and TRBJ1-4, with 8 bases that match TRBD1. V lost 5 bases and J lost 3; bases outside the gene matches: 5. CDR1 is SEHNR, CDR2 FQNEAQ, per germline (reference sequence). The CDR3 consists of 15 residues. Here the CDR3 DNA reads TGTGCCAGCAGCCCCCAGGGGGCTCCTAATGAAAAACTGTTTTTT. Its translation: CASSPQGAPNEKLFF.

The V and J genes are TRBV4-3 and TRBJ1-5, with D possibly being TRBD1 (6 bases). The CDR3 totals 15 residues. The germline gives CDR1 LGHNA, CDR2 YSLEER. Trimming pared 0 bases from V and 1 base from J, leaving 7 bases between. The CDR3 sequence is CASSQEGGSNQPQHF. For the CDR3, the DNA is TGCGCCAGCAGCCAAGAAGGGGGGAGCAATCAGCCCCAGCATTTT.

The rearrangement joins TRBV5-1 to TRBJ2-7; 11 nucleotides match TRBD1. The CDR3 extends over 16 amino acids. Germline V gene data show CDR1 as SGHRS and CDR2 as YFSETQ. V shed 0 bases, J shed 6 bases, and the junction held 8 bases outside the gene matches. The CDR3 coding sequence is TGCGCCAGCAGCTTGGCCCAGGGGACAGGGGGTTCCGAGCAGTACTTC. Its protein is CASSLAQGTGGSEQYF.

The rearrangement uses TRBV4-1 and TRBJ2-3; maybe TRBD1 (6 bases). V shed 0 bases and J shed 3 bases, with 16 bases lying between them. From germline, CDR1 is MGHRA and CDR2 YSYEKL. The CDR3 extends over 17 amino acids. CDR3 sequence reads: CASSQDPPGVRTDTQYF. In DNA, the CDR3 is TGCGCCAGCAGCCAAGACCCCCCAGGGGTACGGACAGATACGCAGTATTTT.

Here the CDR3 reads CASRRTGEGEKLFF. CDR3 DNA: TGTGCCAGCAGGAGGACAGGGGAGGGTGAAAAACTGTTTTTT. The chain has TRBV2 and TRBJ1-4; TRBD1 agrees at 9 bases. This CDR3 is 14 amino acids long. J gave up 7 bases and V 6 bases, and 6 bases lay outside the gene matches. CDR1 is SNHLY and CDR2 is FYNNEI in the germline V gene.

The V gene is TRBV12-5, the J gene TRBJ1-5, with 7 bases aligning to TRBD1. Germline trimming cut 6 bases from V and 6 bases from J; bases unmatched to any gene: 5. The CDR3 totals 13 residues. CDR1 LGHNT and CDR2 FRNRAP come from the germline V gene. The CDR3 DNA sequence: TGTGCTAGTGGGGCAGGGGGGTTTCAGCCCCAGCATTTT. It yields the protein CASGAGGFQPQHF.

The rearrangement links TRBV29-1 to TRBJ1-2; 9 bases line up with TRBD1. This CDR3 is 13 amino acids long. Trimming cost V 5 bases and J 7 bases; bases outside gene matches: 8. CDR1 SQVTM and CDR2 ANQGSEA come from the germline V gene. The chain's CDR3 is CSVRDREKSGYTF. CDR3 DNA: TGCAGCGTTCGGGACAGGGAGAAAAGTGGCTACACCTTC.

The V gene is TRBV7-2, the J gene TRBJ2-2; D is possibly TRBD1 (6 bases). The CDR3 is made up of 15 amino acids. Trimming cost V 5 bases and J 2 bases, with 12 bases left between them. CDR1 is SGHTA and CDR2 is FQGNSA in the germline V gene. In nucleotides, the CDR3 is TGTGCCAGCAGCCTACAGGGAACAAACACCGGGGAGCTGTTTTTT. Translation gives CASSLQGTNTGELFF.

V gene TRBV12-5 combines with J gene TRBJ1-1; 8 positions agree with TRBD1. The CDR3 length is 16 residues. Germline V CDR1 and CDR2: LGHNT, FRNRAP. The junction had 12 bases not matched to a gene; V was cut back by 6 bases and J by 3 bases. The CDR3: CASGPDRGPGYTEAFF. Written as DNA, the CDR3 is TGTGCTAGTGGCCCCGACAGGGGCCCGGGGTACACTGAAGCTTTCTTT.

The gene calls are TRBV5-4 and TRBJ2-2; 8 bases are shared with TRBD1. The CDR3 sequence is 14 residues long. From germline, CDR1 is SGHNT and CDR2 YYREEE (reference sequence). V shed 4 bases and J 8 bases; nucleotides not matched to a gene: 7. The CDR3 loop reads CASSPRTGKGELFF. Written as DNA, the CDR3 is TGTGCCAGCAGCCCCCGGACAGGGAAGGGGGAGCTGTTTTTT.

The chain couples TRBV18 to TRBJ2-5; 7 positions agree with TRBD1. The better agreement between TRBJ2-7 and the DNA end casts doubt on the J call. CDR1 KGHSH and CDR2 LQKENI come from the germline V gene. The CDR3 is made up of 14 amino acids. The CDR3: CASSPVRGLDEQYF. CDR3 sequence (DNA): TGTGCCAGCTCACCCGTAAGGGGGCTGGACGAGCAGTACTTC.

V gene TRBV4-1 combines with J gene TRBJ2-3, with 15 bases that match TRBD2. The CDR3 has 19 residues. Germline CDR1 is MGHRA and CDR2 is YSYEKL. The V segment lost 3 bases and the J segment 2 bases; nucleotides outside the gene matches: 9. The CDR3 DNA follows: TGCGCCAGCAGCCACTGGCCGGGACTAGCGGGGGGCGACACAGATACGCAGTATTTT. Translating it yields CASSHWPGLAGGDTDTQYF.

This clone was recorded only once. The V and J genes are TRBV7-2 and TRBJ2-1; no firm D call. The CDR3 contains 11 residues. The germline V and J ends were trimmed by 5 bases and 7 bases, with 6 bases remaining between them. Per germline, CDR1 SGHTA and CDR2 FQGNSA. CDR3 nucleotides: TGTGCCAGCAGCCCCCGAAATGAGCAGTTCTTC. Translating gives CASSPRNEQFF.

The chain couples TRBV10-3 to TRBJ2-7; the match to TRBD1 covers 8 bases. Germline trimming cut 3 bases from V and 6 bases from J; bases unmatched to any gene: 10. CDR1 and CDR2 from the germline V gene are ENHRY and SYGVKD. The CDR3 totals 15 residues. CDR3 sequence: CAISDLDRAKIEQYF. In nucleotides, the CDR3 is TGTGCCATCAGTGACTTGGACAGGGCAAAAATCGAGCAGTACTTC.

V usage is TRBV4-2 and J usage is TRBJ2-5; TRBD2 matches 11 bases. Germline CDR1 LGHNA, CDR2 YNFKEQ. The J segment lost 3 bases and the V segment lost 3 bases, leaving 6 bases of the junction unmatched. The CDR3 loop spans 16 amino acids. The CDR3 sequence: CASSQEGGLAEETQYF. CDR3 in DNA: TGTGCCAGCAGCCAGGAGGGGGGACTAGCGGAAGAGACCCAGTACTTC.

The chain combines TRBV10-3 with TRBJ2-1; a weak D match, TRBD1 (6 bases). In germline, CDR1 is ENHRY, CDR2 SYGVKD. Trimming stripped 6 bases from V and 12 bases from J, with 15 bases between. The CDR3 runs 12 residues. CDR3 residues: CAIRDERGWQFF. For the CDR3, the DNA is TGTGCCATCAGGGACGAAAGGGGGTGGCAGTTCTTC.

This chain links TRBV27 with TRBJ2-5; 7 bases map to TRBD2. CDR3 length: 14 residues. V dropped 5 bases and J dropped 1; count of bases not matched to a gene: 4. Germline values: CDR1 MNHEY, CDR2 SMNVEV (reference sequence). CDR3 coding DNA: TGTGCCAGCAGTCCCGGGGGGACCCAAGAGACCCAGTACTTC. This sequence encodes CASSPGGTQETQYF.

This sequence joins TRBV27 and TRBJ2-5; the match to TRBD2 covers 15 bases. The CDR3 length is 15 residues. Unmatched junction bases numbered 4, after V lost 8 bases and J lost 3 bases. The V gene's germline CDR1 is MNHEY and CDR2 SMNVEV (reference sequence). DNA for the CDR3: TGTGCCAGCGGGGGACTAGCGGGGGGTGAAGAGACCCAGTACTTC. Translation: CASGGLAGGEETQYF.

This clone has just one count. The chain recombines TRBV18 with TRBJ2-7, with TRBD2 matching over 11 bases. V was pared by 5 bases and J by 0 bases, with 3 bases of the junction left unmatched. CDR1 and CDR2 (germline): KGHSH, LQKENI. The CDR3 is made up of 15 amino acids. The CDR3 nucleotides read TGTGCCAGCTCAGTGACTAGCGGGAACTCCTACGAGCAGTACTTC. Its protein is CASSVTSGNSYEQYF.